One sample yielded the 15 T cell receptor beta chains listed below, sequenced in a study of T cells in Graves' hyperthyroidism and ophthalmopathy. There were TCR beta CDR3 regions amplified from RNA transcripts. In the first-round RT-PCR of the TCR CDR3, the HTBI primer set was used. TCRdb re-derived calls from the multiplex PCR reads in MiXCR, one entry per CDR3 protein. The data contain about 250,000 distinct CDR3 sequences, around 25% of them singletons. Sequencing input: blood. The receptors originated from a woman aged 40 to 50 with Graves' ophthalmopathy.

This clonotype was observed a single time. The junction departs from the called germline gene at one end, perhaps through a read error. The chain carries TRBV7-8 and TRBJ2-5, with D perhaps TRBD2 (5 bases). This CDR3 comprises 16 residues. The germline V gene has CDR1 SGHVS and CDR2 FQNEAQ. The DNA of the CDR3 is TGTGCCGGCAGCTTAGGTCGGGTTCTAGCCGATGAGACCCCGTACTTC. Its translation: CAGSLGRVLADETPYF.

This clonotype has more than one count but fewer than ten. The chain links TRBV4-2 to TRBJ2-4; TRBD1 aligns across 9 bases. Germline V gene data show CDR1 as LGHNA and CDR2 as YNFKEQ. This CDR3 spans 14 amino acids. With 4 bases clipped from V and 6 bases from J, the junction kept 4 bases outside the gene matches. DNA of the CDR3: TGTGCCAGCAGCCGTGAGGACAGGGGAAACATTCAGTACTTC. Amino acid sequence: CASSREDRGNIQYF.

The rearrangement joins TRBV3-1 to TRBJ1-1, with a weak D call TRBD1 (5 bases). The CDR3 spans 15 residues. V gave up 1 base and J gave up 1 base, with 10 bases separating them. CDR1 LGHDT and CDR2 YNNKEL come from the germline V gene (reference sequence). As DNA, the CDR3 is TGTGCCAGCAGCCAAGGAAGAGGGGCGAACACTGAAGCTTTCTTT. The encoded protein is CASSQGRGANTEAFF.

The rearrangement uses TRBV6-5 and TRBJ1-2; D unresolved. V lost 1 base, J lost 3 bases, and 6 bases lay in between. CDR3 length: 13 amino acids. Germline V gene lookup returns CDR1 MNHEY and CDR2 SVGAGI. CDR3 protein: CASSYLVDYGYTF. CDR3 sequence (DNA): TGTGCCAGCAGTTACTTGGTAGACTATGGCTACACCTTC.

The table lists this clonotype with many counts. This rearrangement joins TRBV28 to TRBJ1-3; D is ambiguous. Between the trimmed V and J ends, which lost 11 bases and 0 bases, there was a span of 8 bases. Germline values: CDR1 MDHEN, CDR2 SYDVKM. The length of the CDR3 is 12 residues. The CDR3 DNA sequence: TGTGCCGGCTCGAGCTCTGGAAACACCATATATTTT. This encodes CAGSSSGNTIYF.

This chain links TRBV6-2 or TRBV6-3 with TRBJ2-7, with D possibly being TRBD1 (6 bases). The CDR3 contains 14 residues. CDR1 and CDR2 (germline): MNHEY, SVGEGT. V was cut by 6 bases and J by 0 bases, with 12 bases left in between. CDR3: CASSIGGPSYEQYF. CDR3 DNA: TGTGCCAGCAGCATAGGGGGACCCTCCTACGAGCAGTACTTC.

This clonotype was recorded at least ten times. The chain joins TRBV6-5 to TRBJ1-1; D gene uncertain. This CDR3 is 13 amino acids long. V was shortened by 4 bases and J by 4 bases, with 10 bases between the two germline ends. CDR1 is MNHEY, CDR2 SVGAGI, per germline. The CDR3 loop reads CASSLGIGTEAFF. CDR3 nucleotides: TGTGCCAGCAGTTTAGGGATCGGCACTGAAGCTTTCTTT.

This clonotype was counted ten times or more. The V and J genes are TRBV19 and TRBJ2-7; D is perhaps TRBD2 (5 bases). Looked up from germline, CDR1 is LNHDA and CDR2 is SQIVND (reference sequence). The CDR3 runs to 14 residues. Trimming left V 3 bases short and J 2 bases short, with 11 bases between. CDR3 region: CASSIRGNPYEQYF. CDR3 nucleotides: TGTGCCAGTAGTATCCGGGGAAATCCCTACGAGCAGTACTTC.

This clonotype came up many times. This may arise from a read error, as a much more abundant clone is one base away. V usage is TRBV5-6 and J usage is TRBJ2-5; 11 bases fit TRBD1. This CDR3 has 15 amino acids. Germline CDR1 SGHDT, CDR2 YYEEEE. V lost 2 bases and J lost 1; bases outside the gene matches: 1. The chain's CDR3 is CASSLGQGAQETQYF. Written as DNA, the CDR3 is TGTGCCAGCAGCTTAGGACAGGGGGCCCAAGAGACCCAGTACTTC. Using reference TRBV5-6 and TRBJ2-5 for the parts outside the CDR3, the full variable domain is DAGVTQSPTHLIKTRGQQVTLRCSPKSGHDTVSWYQQALGQGPQFIFQYYEEEERQRGNFPDRFSGHQFPNYSSELNVNALLLGDSALYLCASSLGQGAQETQYFGPGTRLLVL.

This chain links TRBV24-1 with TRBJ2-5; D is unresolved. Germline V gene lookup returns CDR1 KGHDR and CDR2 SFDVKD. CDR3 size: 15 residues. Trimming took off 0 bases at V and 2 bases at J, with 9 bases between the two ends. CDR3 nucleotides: TGTGCCACCAGTGATTTGGTTACTGGGCAAGAGACCCAGTACTTC. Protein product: CATSDLVTGQETQYF.

This CDR3 reads CASSELYGPDISYEQYF. In DNA, the CDR3 is TGTGCCAGCAGTGAACTATATGGTCCGGACATCTCCTACGAGCAGTACTTC. The chain links TRBV6-1 to TRBJ2-7; maybe TRBD1 (5 bases). Germline-derived CDR1 and CDR2 are MNHNS and SASEGT. This CDR3 has 17 residues. Deletions cut 2 bases from V and 0 bases from J, with 17 bases between.

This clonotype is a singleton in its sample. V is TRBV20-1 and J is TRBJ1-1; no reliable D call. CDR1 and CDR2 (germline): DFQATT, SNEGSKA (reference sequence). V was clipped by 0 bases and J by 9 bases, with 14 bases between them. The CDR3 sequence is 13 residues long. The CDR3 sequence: CSAREVVRRQAFF. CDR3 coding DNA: TGCAGTGCTAGAGAGGTGGTCCGGAGGCAAGCTTTCTTT.

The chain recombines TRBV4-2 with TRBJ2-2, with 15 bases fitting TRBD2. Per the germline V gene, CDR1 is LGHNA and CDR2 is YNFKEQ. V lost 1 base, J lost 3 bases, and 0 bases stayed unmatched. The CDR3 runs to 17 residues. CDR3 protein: CASSQGTSGRDTGELFF. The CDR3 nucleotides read TGTGCCAGCAGCCAAGGGACTAGCGGGAGGGACACCGGGGAGCTGTTTTTT.

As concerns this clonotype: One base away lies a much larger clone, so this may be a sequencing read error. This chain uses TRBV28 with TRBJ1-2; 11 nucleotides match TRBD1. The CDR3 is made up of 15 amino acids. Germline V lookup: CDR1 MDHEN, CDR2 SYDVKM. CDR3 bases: TGTGACAGCAGTTCGGGACAGGGGGGAGACTATGGCTACACCTTC. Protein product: CDSSSGQGGDYGYTF.

For the CDR3, the DNA is TGTGCCAGCAGCTTAGGAGGGGAAAAGGTGGACACCGGGGAGCTGTTTTTT. Translation gives CASSLGGEKVDTGELFF. V usage is TRBV28 and J usage is TRBJ2-2, with a weak D call TRBD2 (6 bases). The germline V gene has CDR1 MDHEN and CDR2 SYDVKM. The germline V and J ends were trimmed by 6 bases and 3 bases, with 20 bases remaining between them. The CDR3 contains 17 residues.